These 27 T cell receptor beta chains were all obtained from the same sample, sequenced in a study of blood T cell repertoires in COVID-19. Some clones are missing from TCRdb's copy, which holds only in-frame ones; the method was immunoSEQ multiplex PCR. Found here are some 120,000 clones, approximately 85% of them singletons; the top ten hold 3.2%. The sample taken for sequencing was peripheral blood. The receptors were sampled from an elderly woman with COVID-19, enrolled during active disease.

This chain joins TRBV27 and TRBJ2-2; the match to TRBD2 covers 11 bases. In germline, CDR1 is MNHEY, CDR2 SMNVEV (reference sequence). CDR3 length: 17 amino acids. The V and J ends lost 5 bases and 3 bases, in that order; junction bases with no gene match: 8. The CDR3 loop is CASSRGTSGGDTGELFF. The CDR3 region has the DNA TGTGCCAGCAGTCGCGGGACTAGCGGAGGGGACACCGGGGAGCTGTTTTTT.

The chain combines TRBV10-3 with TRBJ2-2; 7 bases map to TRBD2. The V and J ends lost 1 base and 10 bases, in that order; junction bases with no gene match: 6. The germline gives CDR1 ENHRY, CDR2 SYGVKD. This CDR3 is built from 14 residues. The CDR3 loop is CAISELLATAELFF. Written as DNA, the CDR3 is TGTGCCATCAGTGAGTTACTAGCGACGGCGGAGCTGTTTTTT.

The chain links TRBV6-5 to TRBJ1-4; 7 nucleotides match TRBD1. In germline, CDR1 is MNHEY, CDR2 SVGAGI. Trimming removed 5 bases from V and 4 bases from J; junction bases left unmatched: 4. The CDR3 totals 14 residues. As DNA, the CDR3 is TGTGCCAGCAGTATCACAGGGGTTAATGAAAAACTGTTTTTT. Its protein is CASSITGVNEKLFF.

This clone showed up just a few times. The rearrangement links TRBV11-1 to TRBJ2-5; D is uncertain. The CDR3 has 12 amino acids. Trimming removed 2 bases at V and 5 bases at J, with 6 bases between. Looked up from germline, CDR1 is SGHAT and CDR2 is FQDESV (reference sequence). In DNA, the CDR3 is TGTGCCAGCAGCTTATCGAGGGAGACCCAGTACTTC. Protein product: CASSLSRETQYF.

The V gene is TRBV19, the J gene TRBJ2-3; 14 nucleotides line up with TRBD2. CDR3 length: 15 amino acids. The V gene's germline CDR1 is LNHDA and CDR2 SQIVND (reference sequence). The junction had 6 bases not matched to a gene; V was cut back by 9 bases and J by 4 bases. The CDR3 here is CASRLAGGHSDTQYF. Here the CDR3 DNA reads TGTGCCAGCCGACTAGCGGGAGGGCACTCAGATACGCAGTATTTT.

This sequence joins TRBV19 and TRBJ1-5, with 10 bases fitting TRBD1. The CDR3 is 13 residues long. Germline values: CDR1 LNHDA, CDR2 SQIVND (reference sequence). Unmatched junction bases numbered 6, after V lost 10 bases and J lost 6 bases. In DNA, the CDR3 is TGTGCCACTACGACAGGGGGCGTTCAGCCCCAGCATTTT. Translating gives CATTTGGVQPQHF.

The DNA for the CDR3 is TGTGCCAGCAGTTATCTAGCGGGAGGGCCTCAAGAGACCCAGTACTTC. This encodes CASSYLAGGPQETQYF. V gene TRBV6-2 or TRBV6-3 combines with J gene TRBJ2-5, with 12 bases that match TRBD2. Germline lookup yields CDR1 MNHEY and CDR2 SVGEGT. The CDR3 loop spans 16 amino acids. With V trimmed by 3 bases and J by 2 bases, 4 bases remained unmatched.

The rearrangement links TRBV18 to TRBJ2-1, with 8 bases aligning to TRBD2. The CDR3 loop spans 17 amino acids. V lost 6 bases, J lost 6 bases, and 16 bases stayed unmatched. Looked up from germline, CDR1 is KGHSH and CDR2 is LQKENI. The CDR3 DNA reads TGTGCCAGCTCCCGCCGGGGAGCGGGAGTCTCTTCCAATGAGCAGTTCTTC. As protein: CASSRRGAGVSSNEQFF.

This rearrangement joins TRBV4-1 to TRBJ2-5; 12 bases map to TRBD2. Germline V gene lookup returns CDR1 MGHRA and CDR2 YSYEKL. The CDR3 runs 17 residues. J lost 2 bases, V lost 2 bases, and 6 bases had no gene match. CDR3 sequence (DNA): TGCGCCAGCAGCCAAAGGCTAGCGGGAGGGTATCAAGAGACCCAGTACTTC. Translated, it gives CASSQRLAGGYQETQYF.

CDR3 region: CARSLVTTGQGNTF. DNA for the CDR3: TGTGCCAGAAGCTTAGTTACAACGGGACAGGGAAACACCTTC. The gene calls are TRBV5-3 and TRBJ1-2, with 9 bases lining up with TRBD1. TRBV5-3 is reported as an ORF; its role is uncertain. The V and J ends lost 2 bases and 12 bases, in that order; junction bases with no gene match: 11. The CDR3 runs 14 residues.

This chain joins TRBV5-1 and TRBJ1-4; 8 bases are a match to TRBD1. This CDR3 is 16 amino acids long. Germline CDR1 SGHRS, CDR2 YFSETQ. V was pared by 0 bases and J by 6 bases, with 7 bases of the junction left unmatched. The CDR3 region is CASSLELGTGDEKLFF. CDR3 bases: TGCGCCAGCAGCTTGGAGTTAGGGACAGGTGATGAAAAACTGTTTTTT.

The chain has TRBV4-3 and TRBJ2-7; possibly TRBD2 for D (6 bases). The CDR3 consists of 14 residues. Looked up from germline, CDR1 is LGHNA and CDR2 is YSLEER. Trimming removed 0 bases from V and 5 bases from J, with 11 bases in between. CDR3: CASSQELLANEQYF. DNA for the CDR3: TGCGCCAGCAGCCAAGAGTTACTAGCCAACGAGCAGTACTTC.

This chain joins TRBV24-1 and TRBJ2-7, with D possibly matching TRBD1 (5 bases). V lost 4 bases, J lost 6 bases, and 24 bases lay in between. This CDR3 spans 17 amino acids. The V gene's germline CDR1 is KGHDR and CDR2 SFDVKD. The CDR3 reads CATSDPSRDRGVGEQYF. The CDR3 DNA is TGTGCCACCAGTGACCCAAGCCGCGACAGAGGAGTCGGCGAGCAGTACTTC.

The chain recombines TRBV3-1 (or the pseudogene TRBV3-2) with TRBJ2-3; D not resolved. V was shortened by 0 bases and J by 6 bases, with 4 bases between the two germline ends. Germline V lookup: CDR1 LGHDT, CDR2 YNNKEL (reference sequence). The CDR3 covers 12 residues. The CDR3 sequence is CASSQDRDTQYF. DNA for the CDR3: TGTGCCAGCAGCCAAGATCGGGATACGCAGTATTTT.

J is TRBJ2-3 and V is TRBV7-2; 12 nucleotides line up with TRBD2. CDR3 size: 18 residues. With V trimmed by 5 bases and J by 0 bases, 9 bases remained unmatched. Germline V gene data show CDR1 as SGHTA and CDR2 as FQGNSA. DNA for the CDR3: TGTGCCAGCAGCCGGCTAGCGGGAGGGCCTATTAGCACAGATACGCAGTATTTT. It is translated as CASSRLAGGPISTDTQYF.

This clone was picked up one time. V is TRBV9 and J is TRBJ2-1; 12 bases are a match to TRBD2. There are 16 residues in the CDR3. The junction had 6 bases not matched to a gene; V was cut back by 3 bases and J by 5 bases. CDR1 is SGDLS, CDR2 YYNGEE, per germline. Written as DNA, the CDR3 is TGTGCCAGCAGCGGGCTAGCGGGAGGGCACGACAATGAGCAGTTCTTC. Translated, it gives CASSGLAGGHDNEQFF.

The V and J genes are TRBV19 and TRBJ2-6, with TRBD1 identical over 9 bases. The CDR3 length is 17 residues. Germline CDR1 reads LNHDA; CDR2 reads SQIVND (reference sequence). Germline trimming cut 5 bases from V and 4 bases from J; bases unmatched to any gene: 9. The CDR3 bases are TGTGCCAGTAGTCTTTGGACAGGGGTGGACGGGGCCAACGTCCTGACTTTC. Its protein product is CASSLWTGVDGANVLTF.

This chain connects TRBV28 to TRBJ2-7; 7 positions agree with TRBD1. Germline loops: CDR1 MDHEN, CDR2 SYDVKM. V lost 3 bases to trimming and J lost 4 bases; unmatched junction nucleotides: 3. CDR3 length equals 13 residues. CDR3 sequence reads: CASSLGQSYEQYF. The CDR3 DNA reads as TGTGCCAGCAGTTTGGGACAGTCATACGAGCAGTACTTC.

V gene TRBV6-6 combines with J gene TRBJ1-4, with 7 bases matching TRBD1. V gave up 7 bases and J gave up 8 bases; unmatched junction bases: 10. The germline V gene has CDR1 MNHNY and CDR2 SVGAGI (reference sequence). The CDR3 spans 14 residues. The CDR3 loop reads CASTSTGWPEKLFF. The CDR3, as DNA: TGTGCCAGCACTTCGACAGGGTGGCCAGAAAAACTGTTTTTT.

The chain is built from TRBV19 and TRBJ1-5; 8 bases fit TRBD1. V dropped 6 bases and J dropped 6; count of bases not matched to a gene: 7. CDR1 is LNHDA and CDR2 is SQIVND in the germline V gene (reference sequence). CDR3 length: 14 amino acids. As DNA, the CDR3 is TGTGCCAGTAGGAGCAGACAGGGGAGTCAGCCCCAGCATTTT. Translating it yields CASRSRQGSQPQHF.

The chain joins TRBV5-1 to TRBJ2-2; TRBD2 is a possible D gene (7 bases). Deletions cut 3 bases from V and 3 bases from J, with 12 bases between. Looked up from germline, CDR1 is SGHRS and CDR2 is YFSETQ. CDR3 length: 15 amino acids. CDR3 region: CASSSEGGDTGELFF. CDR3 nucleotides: TGCGCCAGCAGCTCCGAGGGGGGGGACACCGGGGAGCTGTTTTTT.

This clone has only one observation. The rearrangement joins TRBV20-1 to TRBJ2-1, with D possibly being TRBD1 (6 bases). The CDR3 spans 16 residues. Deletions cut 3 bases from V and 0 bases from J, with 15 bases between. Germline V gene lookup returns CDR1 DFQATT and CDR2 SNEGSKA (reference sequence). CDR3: CSASDGGGSSYNEQFF. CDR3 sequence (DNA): TGCAGTGCTAGTGATGGGGGCGGCAGCTCCTACAATGAGCAGTTCTTC.

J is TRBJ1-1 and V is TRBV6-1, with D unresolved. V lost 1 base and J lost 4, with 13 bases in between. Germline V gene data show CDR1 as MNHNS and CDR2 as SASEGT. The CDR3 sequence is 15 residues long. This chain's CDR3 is CASSEGVQVVTEAFF. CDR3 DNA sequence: TGTGCCAGCAGTGAAGGAGTCCAAGTAGTCACTGAAGCTTTCTTT.

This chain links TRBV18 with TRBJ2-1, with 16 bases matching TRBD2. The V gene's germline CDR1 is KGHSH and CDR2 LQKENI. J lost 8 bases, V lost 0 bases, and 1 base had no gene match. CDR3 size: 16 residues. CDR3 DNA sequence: TGTGCCAGCTCACCACCGGGACTAGCGGGAGGGCATGAGCAGTTCTTC. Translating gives CASSPPGLAGGHEQFF.

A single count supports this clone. The CDR3 is CASSQVSASGVYNEQFF. CDR3 bases: TGCGCCAGCAGCCAAGTCTCGGCTAGCGGGGTTTACAATGAGCAGTTCTTC. The V and J genes are TRBV4-3 and TRBJ2-1; TRBD2 agrees at 9 bases. Unmatched junction bases numbered 8, after V lost 1 base and J lost 4 bases. This CDR3 is 17 amino acids long. Per the germline V gene, CDR1 is LGHNA and CDR2 is YSLEER.

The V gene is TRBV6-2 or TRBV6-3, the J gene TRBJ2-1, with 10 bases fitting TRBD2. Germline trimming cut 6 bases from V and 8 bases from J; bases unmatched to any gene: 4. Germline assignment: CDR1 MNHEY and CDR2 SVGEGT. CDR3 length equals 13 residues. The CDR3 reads CASSGSGRYEQFF. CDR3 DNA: TGTGCCAGCAGCGGTAGCGGGAGGTATGAGCAGTTCTTC.

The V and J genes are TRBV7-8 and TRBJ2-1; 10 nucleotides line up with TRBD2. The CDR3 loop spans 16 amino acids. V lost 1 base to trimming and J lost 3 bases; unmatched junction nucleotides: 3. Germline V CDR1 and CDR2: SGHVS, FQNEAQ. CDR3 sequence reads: CASSLGSGRFYNEQFF. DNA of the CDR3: TGTGCCAGCAGCTTAGGTAGCGGGAGGTTCTACAATGAGCAGTTCTTC.